Listed below are T cell receptor beta chains from one sample, sequenced in a study of blood T cell repertoires in COVID-19. Method: immunoSEQ multiplex PCR; TCRdb's copy keeps in-frame clones and lacks some. The table lists hundreds of thousands of clones, roughly 90% of them singletons. The sequencing sample was made of peripheral blood. All receptors come from a woman in her twenties or thirties with COVID-19, enrolled during active disease. CDR3s include the opening cysteine and the closing phenylalanine or tryptophan. D genes are given only for firm matches. The size of a clone is reported for some rows only, either as once, few or many, or as a class for expanded clones.

V gene	J gene	clone size	D gene	CDR3 DNA	CDR3 protein
TRBV5-1	TRBJ1-6	-	TRBD1	TGCGCCAGCAGCTCGGACAGGGTTAATTCACCCCTCCACTTT	CASSSDRVNSPLHF
TRBV5-4	TRBJ2-3	-	TRBD2	TGTGCCAGCAGTCCTCGACTAGCGGACACAGATACGCAGTATTTT	CASSPRLADTDTQYF
TRBV4-1	TRBJ1-1	-	-	TGCGCCAGCAGCCAAGACTCGAGGGTCACTGAAGCTTTCTTT	CASSQDSRVTEAFF
TRBV18	TRBJ1-1	-	-	TGTGCCAGCTCTGACAGATTGGTTATTAGCACTGAAGCTTTCTTT	CASSDRLVISTEAFF
TRBV5-1	TRBJ2-7	-	-	TGCGCCAGCAGCTTGTTATCTACTACCTACGAGCAGTACTTC	CASSLLSTTYEQYF
TRBV2	TRBJ1-2	-	TRBD1	TGTGCCAGCAGTGATCAGCCCACTACAGGGGATGGCTACACCTTC	CASSDQPTTGDGYTF
TRBV7-8	TRBJ1-2	-	TRBD1	TGTGCCAGCAGCTTAGGACAGGGAGGTGGTGGCTACACCTTC	CASSLGQGGGGYTF
TRBV5-4	TRBJ2-1	-	TRBD2	TGTGCCAGCAGCTCGGAACTAGCGAGCTCCTACAATGAGCAGTTCTTC	CASSSELASSYNEQFF
TRBV3-1/TRBV3-2	TRBJ1-3	-	TRBD1	TGTGCCAGCAGCCACCGGACAGGGGGCATCTTAGGAAACACCATATATTTT	CASSHRTGGILGNTIYF
TRBV11-2	TRBJ1-2	-	TRBD1	TGTGCCAGCAGCTCACGCAGGGGGCAGGGCTACACCTTC	CASSSRRGQGYTF
TRBV10-1	TRBJ2-1	-	-	TGCGCCAGCAGTGACTACCCAGGCGGGACAGCGAATGAGCAGTTCTTC	CASSDYPGGTANEQFF
TRBV3-1/TRBV3-2	TRBJ2-7	-	TRBD2	TGTGCCAGCAGCCAAGACCGATACGAGGGGACTAGCTCCTACGAGCAGTACTTC	CASSQDRYEGTSSYEQYF
TRBV7-9	TRBJ2-7	-	-	TGTGCCAGCAGCCCGGTCAGCGTCTCCTACGAGCAGTACTTC	CASSPVSVSYEQYF
TRBV24-1	TRBJ2-3	-	-	TGTGCCACCAGTGTCAGATATCCCACAGATACGCAGTATTTT	CATSVRYPTDTQYF
TRBV4-1	TRBJ2-7	-	-	TGCGCCAGCAGCCAAGGGGACTTTTACGAGCAGTACTTC	CASSQGDFYEQYF
TRBV19	TRBJ1-1	-	TRBD1	TGTGCCAGTAGTATAGGGACAGGGAACACTGAAGCTTTCTTT	CASSIGTGNTEAFF
TRBV27	TRBJ1-6	-	-	TGTGCCAGCAGTTTATCGCGGGGAGCTTATAATTCACCCCTCCACTTT	CASSLSRGAYNSPLHF
TRBV29-1	TRBJ2-1	once	-	TGCAGCGGTAGAAGCAGGGATTACAATGAGCAGTTCTTC	CSGRSRDYNEQFF
TRBV5-5	TRBJ2-7	-	-	TGTGCCAGCAGCTTGATAAGTGGCCCATACGAGCAGTACTTC	CASSLISGPYEQYF
TRBV5-6	TRBJ1-2	-	-	TGTGCCAGCAGCTTGTCGTCCCACGGGGGGCTCTTTGATGGCTACACCTTC	CASSLSSHGGLFDGYTF
TRBV5-1	TRBJ1-2	-	-	TGCGCCAGCGGACGGGGGGGTGGCTATGGCTACACCTTC	CASGRGGGYGYTF